This T cell receptor beta chain came from a study of cytomegalovirus exposure and HLA in healthy donors. Broader study findings: In the roughly 120 validation repertoires, a later analysis found that first-cohort TCR clusters tended to co-occur. CMV antigen specificity was confirmed in vitro for three CMV-associated chains.

From germline, CDR1 is MNHNS and CDR2 SASEGT. The CDR3 consists of 14 residues. The V end was cut by 6 bases, the J end by 7 bases, with 18 bases between. Sequenced by immunoSEQ multiplex PCR; TCRdb stores in-frame clones only, minus some. The sample has 200,000 or so clones, less than 85% seen once. In regard to this clone: Its target is not known.

This TCR was recovered from a woman aged 18-29 years in good health and CMV-seronegative. J is TRBJ2-5 and V is TRBV6-1, with D tentatively TRBD1 (6 bases). Sequencing was carried out using PBMCs. The CDR3 nucleotides are TGTGCCAGCAGCCCCTGGGGGCCCTCCGGGACCCAGTACTTC. Translating gives CASSPWGPSGTQYF.